One and the same sample provided the 16 T cell receptor beta chains below, sequenced in a study of cytomegalovirus exposure and HLA in healthy donors. A multiplex PCR was run with 60 Vbeta primers and 13 Jbeta primers. This table comes from immunoSEQ multiplex PCR, and its TCRdb copy is limited to in-frame clones, with some not included. Among more than 150,000 clones, over 80% were seen once, and the ten largest hold 1.4%. Source material: PBMCs. The receptor source for this set is a girl aged 5 to 17 in good health and CMV-seropositive.

The chain carries TRBV5-1 and TRBJ2-7; 8 nucleotides line up with TRBD2. CDR3 length equals 14 residues. Trimming removed 3 bases from V and 6 bases from J; junction bases left unmatched: 8. Germline CDR1 and CDR2: SGHRS and YFSETQ. This CDR3 is CASSSRGLAVEQYF. The CDR3 DNA follows: TGCGCCAGCAGCTCACGTGGACTAGCTGTCGAGCAGTACTTC.

The sample holds one count of this clone. The V call is TRBV5-1, the J call TRBJ1-5; no clear D. The V gene's germline CDR1 is SGHRS and CDR2 YFSETQ. The CDR3 is 15 residues long. Trimming pared 1 base from V and 3 bases from J, leaving 11 bases between. This CDR3 is CASSLSSGNNQPQHF. In DNA, the CDR3 is TGCGCCAGCAGCTTGTCCTCGGGGAACAATCAGCCCCAGCATTTT.

The genes are TRBV27 and TRBJ2-5, with D hard to call. Germline V gene data show CDR1 as MNHEY and CDR2 as SMNVEV (reference sequence). V lost 2 bases, J lost 2 bases, and 6 bases lay in between. The CDR3 consists of 13 residues. CDR3 bases: TGTGCCAGCAGTTTAGGGCAGCAAGAGACCCAGTACTTC. This encodes CASSLGQQETQYF.

This rearrangement joins TRBV5-1 to TRBJ1-1; 7 bases match TRBD1. CDR3 size: 15 residues. V shed 0 bases, J shed 5 bases, and the junction held 7 bases outside the gene matches. Germline V gene data show CDR1 as SGHRS and CDR2 as YFSETQ. CDR3 sequence: CASSLGGGGRTEAFF. DNA for the CDR3: TGCGCCAGCAGCTTGGGCGGAGGGGGCCGGACTGAAGCTTTCTTT.

This rearrangement joins TRBV27 to TRBJ1-2; D is uncertain. V was cut by 2 bases and J by 3 bases, with 10 bases left in between. The CDR3 length is 14 residues. Germline CDR1 reads MNHEY; CDR2 reads SMNVEV (reference sequence). In nucleotides, the CDR3 is TGTGCCAGCAGTTTAGCGGGCACCGACTATGGCTACACCTTC. Residues: CASSLAGTDYGYTF.

This clone has only one observation. The CDR3 coding sequence is TGTGCCAGCAGTTACGCAGGGATCAGGACTGAAGCTTTCTTT. This codes for CASSYAGIRTEAFF. V gene TRBV6-5 combines with J gene TRBJ1-1, with D perhaps matching TRBD1 (5 bases). This CDR3 spans 14 amino acids. Trimming removed 2 bases at V and 5 bases at J, with 12 bases between. The V gene's germline CDR1 is MNHEY and CDR2 SVGAGI.

The chain employs TRBV18 and TRBJ2-2; D is perhaps TRBD1 (5 bases). Germline values: CDR1 KGHSH, CDR2 LQKENI. The germline V and J ends were trimmed by 1 base and 4 bases, with 10 bases remaining between them. This CDR3 comprises 15 residues. The DNA for the CDR3 is TGTGCCAGCTCACCACAAACAGGATCCACCGGGGAGCTGTTTTTT. It is translated as CASSPQTGSTGELFF.

This clone appeared once. The J gene is TRBJ1-1, the V gene TRBV13; D remains ambiguous. The germline gives CDR1 PRHDT, CDR2 FYEKMQ (reference sequence). V lost 1 base to trimming and J lost 2 bases, with 5 bases between them. This CDR3 is built from 13 residues. DNA for the CDR3: TGTGCCAGCAGCTTAGTGGCTAACACTGAAGCTTTCTTT. Encoded protein: CASSLVANTEAFF.

The CDR3 region has the DNA TGTGCCAGCAGTCCTCTTGGACAGGGCTTTGACTTCGGCGCGGACAATGAGCAGTTCTTC. As protein: CASSPLGQGFDFGADNEQFF. J is TRBJ2-1 and V is TRBV27, with 8 nucleotides matching TRBD1. The germline V gene encodes CDR1 MNHEY and CDR2 SMNVEV (reference sequence). The ends lost 5 bases at V and 5 bases at J; junction bases unmatched: 23. This CDR3 contains 20 residues.

The chain uses TRBV7-9 and TRBJ2-5; the D gene is possibly TRBD2 (5 bases). CDR1 is SEHNR and CDR2 is FQNEAQ in the germline V gene (reference sequence). Trimming took off 4 bases at V and 0 bases at J, with 15 bases between the two ends. The CDR3 extends over 16 amino acids. The CDR3 protein is CASSSPRTGYQETQYF. The CDR3 coding sequence is TGTGCCAGCAGCTCCCCCCGGACTGGTTACCAAGAGACCCAGTACTTC.

V and J are TRBV7-2 and TRBJ2-6, with 7 bases matching TRBD1. Trimming at V came to 8 bases and at J to 2 bases, leaving 12 bases not matched to a gene. Per the germline V gene, CDR1 is SGHTA and CDR2 is FQGNSA. The CDR3 totals 17 residues. The CDR3 DNA is TGTGCCAGCCGAGCCAACCGGGACAGACCTGGGGCCAACGTCCTGACTTTC. It encodes CASRANRDRPGANVLTF.

The CDR3: CASSYLETQYF. The CDR3 DNA follows: TGTGCCAGCAGTTACCTAGAGACCCAGTACTTC. The chain is built from TRBV6-5 and TRBJ2-5; no clear D gene. The CDR3 covers 11 residues. Trimming stripped 2 bases from V and 4 bases from J, with 2 bases between. CDR1 and CDR2 from the germline V gene are MNHEY and SVGAGI.

The V and J genes are TRBV19 and TRBJ2-1, with 10 bases that match TRBD2. Unmatched junction bases numbered 0, after V lost 6 bases and J lost 4 bases. Germline V CDR1 and CDR2: LNHDA, SQIVND (reference sequence). The CDR3 is 13 amino acids. CDR3 region: CASRLAGYNEQFF. CDR3 DNA: TGTGCCAGTAGACTAGCGGGATACAATGAGCAGTTCTTC.

The V gene is TRBV19, the J gene TRBJ1-1, with D uncertain. This CDR3 has 15 residues. Germline V gene data show CDR1 as LNHDA and CDR2 as SQIVND (reference sequence). V shed 7 bases and J shed 1 base, with 16 bases lying between them. Here the CDR3 reads CASIGSVPGNTEAFF. CDR3 in DNA: TGTGCCAGTATAGGATCTGTTCCGGGGAACACTGAAGCTTTCTTT.

V is TRBV11-3 and J is TRBJ2-7, with D perhaps matching TRBD1 (5 bases). The CDR3 totals 17 residues. Germline CDR1 reads SGHNT; CDR2 reads YENEEA. V was shortened by 2 bases and J by 3 bases, with 20 bases between the two germline ends. The CDR3 DNA reads as TGTGCCAGCAGCTTATATCGAAGGACACCATGTTGCTACGAGCAGTACTTC. Protein product: CASSLYRRTPCCYEQYF.

The V call is TRBV5-5, the J call TRBJ2-7; D perhaps matches TRBD1 (5 bases). V lost 4 bases and J lost 3, with 8 bases in between. The CDR3 has 12 residues. CDR1 is SGHKS, CDR2 YYEKEE, per germline (reference sequence). The CDR3 protein is CASSVTDYEQYF. The DNA for the CDR3 is TGTGCCAGCAGCGTGACAGACTACGAGCAGTACTTC.